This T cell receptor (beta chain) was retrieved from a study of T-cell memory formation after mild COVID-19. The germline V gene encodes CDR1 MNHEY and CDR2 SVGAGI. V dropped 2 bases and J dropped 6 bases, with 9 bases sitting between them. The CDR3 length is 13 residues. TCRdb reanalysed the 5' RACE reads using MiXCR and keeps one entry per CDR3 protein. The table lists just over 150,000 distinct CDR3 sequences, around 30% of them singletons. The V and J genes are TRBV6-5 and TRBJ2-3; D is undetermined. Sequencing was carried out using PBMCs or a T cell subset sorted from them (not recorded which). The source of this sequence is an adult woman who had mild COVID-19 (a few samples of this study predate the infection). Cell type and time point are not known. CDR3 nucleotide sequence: TGTGCCAGCAGTTACAGGGTCCGGGATACGCAGTATTTT. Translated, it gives CASSYRVRDTQYF.